One and the same sample provided the 2 T cell receptor beta chains below, sequenced in a study of T cell clones after liver transplantation. The assay was immunoSEQ multiplex PCR, and TCRdb's table has in-frame clones only and misses some. Seen here are 70,000 to 80,000 clones, more than 75% observed once, and the top ten hold under 3.5%. This material consisted of CD4+ T cells from blood, taken before liver transplant. All receptors derive from a human donor who received a liver transplant.

This chain connects TRBV28 to TRBJ2-5; a weak D match, TRBD1 (6 bases). The J call is uncertain, as TRBJ2-7 better fits the DNA end. Germline V gives CDR1 MDHEN, CDR2 SYDVKM. This CDR3 region has 15 residues. The CDR3 DNA is TGTGCCAGCAGTCCCGCAGGGGATAGCTCCTACGAGCAGTACTTC. This codes for CASSPAGDSSYEQYF.

The CDR3 sequence: CASSLGQETGELFF. As DNA, the CDR3 is TGCGCCAGCAGCTTGGGACAGGAGACCGGGGAGCTGTTTTTT. The rearrangement uses TRBV5-1 and TRBJ2-2; D may be TRBD1 (6 bases). Germline assignment: CDR1 SGHRS and CDR2 YFSETQ. The CDR3 loop spans 14 amino acids. Trimming shortened V by 0 bases and J by 5 bases, and 8 bases separated the two germline ends.